Sequencing of this T cell receptor beta chain was carried out in a study of neurological immune-mediated disorders. Broader study findings: HTLV-1-associated myelopathy ranked highest for TCR clonal expansion and multiple sclerosis lowest, beneath healthy controls.

Synthesis of cDNA was performed by 5'RACE using 10-nucleotide random UMIs. Over 160 million TCR-beta sequences from 15-18 subjects came from every sequencing run. TCRdb ran MiXCR on the 5' RACE reads and lists one entry per CDR3 protein. The sample has about 17,000 distinct CDR3 sequences; 3.5% are singletons. Trimming stripped 2 bases from V and 0 bases from J, with 7 bases between. The CDR3 is 13 amino acids. Germline values: CDR1 SQVTM, CDR2 ANQGSEA. Sorted libraries drew on approximately 980,000 CD4+ or CD8+ T cells. This clonotype has a count of ten or more. Its antigen is currently unknown. The genes are TRBV29-1 and TRBJ2-5, with D possibly TRBD1 on 5 matching bases. Material: CD8+ T cells from blood. This clonotype was sampled from a woman in her forties in good health. CDR3 in DNA: TGCAGCGTTGAATCCAGGGACCAAGAGACCCAGTACTTC. It is translated as CSVESRDQETQYF.